This T cell receptor beta chain was recorded in a study of follicular helper T cells after annual influenza vaccination. The table came from immunoSEQ multiplex PCR; TCRdb's copy has only in-frame clones and leaves some out. The sample carries about 12,000 clones, more than 75% recorded once. Sample time point: 2015-2016 season, pre-vaccination. As concerns this clone: Its antigen is still unknown.

Points from the study as a whole: ICOS+CD38+ cTfh clonality tracked population frequency, and its change tracked circulating plasmablast change.

The receptor was isolated from an adult who received the influenza vaccine. The sample in question was CXCR5+ CD38- circulating T follicular helper cells from blood, obtained on the day of influenza vaccination. Sample subset: circulating Tfh, non-naive CD4+CXCR5+PD-1+ (ICOS+CD38+ or ICOS-CD38-).

The CDR3 region has the DNA TGCGCCAGCAGCTTGGCCAAGGGCCCCCGCCAAGAGACCCAGTACTTC. This gives the protein CASSLAKGPRQETQYF. The J gene is TRBJ2-5, the V gene TRBV5-1, with D uncertain. This CDR3 is 16 amino acids long. CDR1 and CDR2 (germline): SGHRS, YFSETQ. V was trimmed by 0 bases and J by 1 base, leaving 13 bases between them.